This TCR beta chain was sequenced for a study of blood T cell repertoires in COVID-19. Study context: Samples came from the United States, Italy and Spain, spanning acute and convalescent COVID-19. From T cells, B-cell-depleted T cells, or PBMCs came the material, which was cDNA or gDNA.

The CDR3 consists of 18 residues. Looked up from germline, CDR1 is SEHNR and CDR2 is FQNEAQ (reference sequence). The V segment lost 2 bases and the J segment 0 bases; nucleotides outside the gene matches: 11. How the authors handled the data: For nucleated cells, counts were estimated from reference gene primer amplification. The repertoire was sequenced with immunoSEQ multiplex PCR; TCRdb's copy has only in-frame clones and lacks some. Clonal size and the V and J genes are those of that table, whereas D and trimming came from the DNA. The data contain tens of thousands of clones, roughly 80% of them singletons.

Sequencing used peripheral blood. The V gene is TRBV7-9, the J gene TRBJ2-3, with 7 bases aligning to TRBD2. This TCR was sampled from a woman of 80 years or more with acute or convalescent COVID-19. CDR3 in amino acids: CASSLTGRTRASTDTQYF. CDR3 bases: TGTGCCAGCAGCTTAACCGGGAGGACTCGTGCTAGCACAGATACGCAGTATTTT.